The 24 T cell receptor beta chains presented below share a single source sample, sequenced in a study of Ad26.COV2.S vaccination and SARS-CoV-2 variants. Repertoires were generated with immunoSEQ multiplex PCR, while TCRdb's copy carries only in-frame clones and drops some. The table includes some 480,000 clones, around 88% detected once. Treatment denoted: around 19 received Ad26.COV2.S at low or high dose, single or two shots; 5 received placebo; per-sample allocation not given. Day 63 after the first vaccine or placebo injection was the time point for sampling. The sample was peripheral blood, taken in a trial of Ad26.COV2.S vaccine versus placebo. Every receptor here comes from a person aged 18-65 years who received the Ad26.COV2.S COVID-19 vaccine or a placebo.

This clone was seen only once. The chain joins TRBV9 to TRBJ2-1, with 7 nucleotides matching TRBD2. With 3 bases clipped from V and 2 bases from J, the junction kept 5 bases outside the gene matches. The CDR3 has 15 amino acids. Germline CDR1 reads SGDLS; CDR2 reads YYNGEE. CDR3 region: CASSAALAAYNEQFF. In DNA, the CDR3 is TGTGCCAGCAGCGCGGCCCTAGCGGCCTACAATGAGCAGTTCTTC.

The rearrangement joins TRBV7-2 to TRBJ2-3, with D perhaps TRBD2 (6 bases). The CDR3 extends over 12 amino acids. V was clipped by 5 bases and J by 7 bases, with 10 bases between them. From germline, CDR1 is SGHTA and CDR2 FQGNSA. CDR3 DNA: TGTGCCAGCAGCATGGGCGGGAATACGCAGTATTTT. Its translation: CASSMGGNTQYF.

The chain couples TRBV7-3 to TRBJ1-2; 11 bases agree with TRBD1. The CDR3 runs 15 residues. Trimming took 3 bases from V and 4 from J; bases not matched to a gene: 4. Germline CDR1 SGHTA, CDR2 FQGTGA. In DNA form, the CDR3 reads TGTGCCAGCAGCTTGGGGACAGGGGGACTCTATGGCTACACCTTC. This sequence encodes CASSLGTGGLYGYTF. Supplemented by reference TRBV7-3 and TRBJ1-2, the full variable domain reads GAGVSQTPSNKVTEKGKYVELRCDPISGHTALYWYRQSLGQGPEFLIYFQGTGAADDSGLPNDRFFAVRPEGSVSTLKIQRTERGDSAVYLCASSLGTGGLYGYTFGSGTRLTVV.

This clone turned up a few times. The chain combines TRBV5-1 with TRBJ1-6, with D possibly matching TRBD1 (6 bases). Germline CDR1 is SGHRS and CDR2 is YFSETQ. V dropped 2 bases and J dropped 8 bases, with 14 bases sitting between them. The CDR3 covers 15 residues. CDR3 protein: CASSLLQGGDSPLHF. In nucleotides, the CDR3 is TGCGCCAGCAGCTTACTACAGGGAGGAGATTCACCCCTCCACTTT.

V gene TRBV5-1 combines with J gene TRBJ2-3; 8 nucleotides line up with TRBD2. CDR1 and CDR2 (germline): SGHRS, YFSETQ. This CDR3 has 16 amino acids. V trimming: 4 bases; J trimming: 7 bases; junction bases outside the gene matches: 14. The CDR3 DNA follows: TGCGCCAGCAGCACCCTAGCGGGTGGAGGTTTAAATACGCAGTATTTT. Its protein is CASSTLAGGGLNTQYF.

The V call is TRBV7-8, the J call TRBJ2-5; tentative D call: TRBD2 (6 bases). Germline loops: CDR1 SGHVS, CDR2 FQNEAQ. This CDR3 is built from 16 residues. Trimming removed 4 bases from V and 6 bases from J, with 21 bases in between. The DNA of the CDR3 is TGTGCCAGCAGCTCGCTCCGGACTATCTCCGGGAAGACCCAGTACTTC. It codes for CASSSLRTISGKTQYF.

The chain combines TRBV7-9 with TRBJ2-5; D is perhaps TRBD2 (7 bases). Between the trimmed V and J ends, which lost 0 bases and 7 bases, there was a span of 12 bases. There are 14 residues in the CDR3. The germline CDR1 and CDR2 sequences are SEHNR and FQNEAQ (reference sequence). DNA for the CDR3: TGTGCCAGCAGCTTAGCTCTAGGGGGGGCGACCCAGTACTTC. Amino acid sequence: CASSLALGGATQYF.

This chain links TRBV7-9 with TRBJ1-5; D unresolved. The V end lost 4 bases, the J end lost 2 bases, and 6 bases lay between the germline ends. There are 13 residues in the CDR3. Germline V gives CDR1 SEHNR, CDR2 FQNEAQ (reference sequence). CDR3 residues: CASSSYGNQPQHF. The DNA for the CDR3 is TGTGCCAGCAGCTCCTACGGCAATCAGCCCCAGCATTTT.

The chain combines TRBV11-2 with TRBJ2-3; D uncertain. The CDR3 loop spans 12 amino acids. V was shortened by 5 bases and J by 7 bases, with 10 bases between the two germline ends. Germline V lookup: CDR1 SGHAT, CDR2 FQNNGV. CDR3 protein: CASSKTIHTQYF. For the CDR3, the DNA is TGTGCCAGCAGCAAAACTATCCATACGCAGTATTTT. Full variable domain (outside the CDR3, taken from reference TRBV11-2 and TRBJ2-3): EAGVAQSPRYKIIEKRQSVAFWCNPISGHATLYWYQQILGQGPKLLIQFQNNGVVDDSQLPKDRFSAERLKGVDSTLKIQPAKLEDSAVYLCASSKTIHTQYFGPGTRLTVL.

This clone showed up just once. The rearrangement links TRBV18 to TRBJ2-2; D is perhaps TRBD1 (5 bases). In germline, CDR1 is KGHSH, CDR2 LQKENI. The CDR3 loop spans 14 amino acids. The V and J ends lost 1 base and 6 bases respectively, with 9 bases between them. Here the CDR3 DNA reads TGTGCCAGCTCACCACAGGACATTCCCGGGGAGCTGTTTTTT. It translates to CASSPQDIPGELFF.

The rearrangement links TRBV11-2 to TRBJ2-5, with 16 bases that match TRBD2. Germline V gives CDR1 SGHAT, CDR2 FQNNGV. The V and J ends lost 4 bases and 7 bases, in that order; junction bases with no gene match: 12. The CDR3 length is 18 residues. This CDR3 reads CASSWANRGTSGRGTQYF. CDR3 bases: TGTGCCAGCAGCTGGGCCAACCGAGGGACTAGCGGGAGGGGGACCCAGTACTTC.

A single count supports this clone. The genes are TRBV10-3 and TRBJ1-2; no clear D. The CDR3 spans 13 residues. Looked up from germline, CDR1 is ENHRY and CDR2 is SYGVKD. V lost 6 bases to trimming and J lost 6 bases, with 14 bases between them. For the CDR3, the DNA is TGTGCCATCAGCAGTTCAGGTGCGAATGGCTACACCTTC. Translating it yields CAISSSGANGYTF.

This sequence joins TRBV7-8 and TRBJ2-7, with 11 positions matching TRBD2. The CDR3 extends over 14 amino acids. Germline V gene data show CDR1 as SGHVS and CDR2 as FQNEAQ. V shed 4 bases, J shed 1 base, and the junction held 0 bases outside the gene matches. CDR3 bases: TGTGCCAGCAGCTCTAGCGGGAGGTCCTACGAGCAGTACTTC. Protein sequence: CASSSSGRSYEQYF.

The V call is TRBV5-1, the J call TRBJ2-1, with TRBD2 matching 9 bases. The CDR3 consists of 16 residues. The ends lost 0 bases at V and 4 bases at J; junction bases unmatched: 5. Germline assignment: CDR1 SGHRS and CDR2 YFSETQ. The CDR3 is CASSLDASGIYNEQFF. The CDR3 DNA reads as TGCGCCAGCAGCTTGGATGCTAGCGGGATATACAATGAGCAGTTCTTC.

V is TRBV11-2 and J is TRBJ2-7; TRBD2 matches at 12 bases. The trim removed 5 bases at V and 9 bases at J, leaving 8 bases unmatched. The CDR3 has 14 amino acids. Germline V CDR1 and CDR2: SGHAT, FQNNGV. The DNA of the CDR3 is TGTGCCAGCAGCACCATGACTAGCGGGAGTAGGCAGTACTTC. Amino acids: CASSTMTSGSRQYF.

The gene calls are TRBV27 and TRBJ1-5; 8 bases agree with TRBD1. The CDR3 has 20 residues. V shed 5 bases and J 2 bases; nucleotides not matched to a gene: 20. Germline assignment: CDR1 MNHEY and CDR2 SMNVEV (reference sequence). CDR3 nucleotides: TGTGCCAGCAGTGCCCACCCCAGGGGGCTGTGGCTGGGAGGCAATCAGCCCCAGCATTTT. Translating it yields CASSAHPRGLWLGGNQPQHF.

This clone has just one count. The chain has TRBV30 and TRBJ1-3; perhaps TRBD1 as D (5 bases). CDR3 length equals 15 residues. Trimming cost V 3 bases and J 3 bases, with 15 bases left between them. Germline CDR1 and CDR2: GTSNPN and SVGIG (reference sequence). The CDR3 bases are TGTGCCTGGAGGCCACAGGCTCTCCTTGGAAACACCATATATTTT. As protein: CAWRPQALLGNTIYF.

The V and J genes are TRBV7-2 and TRBJ1-2; 7 bases fit TRBD1. With 4 bases clipped from V and 1 base from J, the junction kept 9 bases outside the gene matches. The CDR3 is made up of 16 amino acids. Germline V gives CDR1 SGHTA, CDR2 FQGNSA. The CDR3 loop reads CASSSLGTVINYGYTF. Here the CDR3 DNA reads TGTGCCAGCAGCTCCCTTGGGACAGTCATTAACTATGGCTACACCTTC.

For the CDR3, the DNA is TGTGCCAGCAGCCCCCCCGGAAGGGGTGACTATGGCTACACCTTC. Residues: CASSPPGRGDYGYTF. The chain employs TRBV4-2 and TRBJ1-2; D is possibly TRBD1 (5 bases). Trimming stripped 4 bases from V and 3 bases from J, with 15 bases between. The CDR3 spans 15 residues. CDR1 LGHNA and CDR2 YNFKEQ come from the germline V gene.

This chain connects TRBV18 to TRBJ2-1; 10 positions match TRBD2. The length of the CDR3 is 17 residues. J lost 0 bases, V lost 1 base, and 3 bases had no gene match. Germline CDR1 and CDR2: KGHSH and LQKENI. CDR3 loop: CASSPRSSGSSYNEQFF. The DNA of the CDR3 is TGTGCCAGCTCACCACGGTCTAGCGGGAGCTCCTACAATGAGCAGTTCTTC.

The V call is TRBV30, the J call TRBJ2-1; 7 nucleotides align to TRBD2. V was clipped by 0 bases and J by 7 bases; unmatched bases: 9. Germline lookup yields CDR1 GTSNPN and CDR2 SVGIG (reference sequence). The CDR3 totals 15 residues. As DNA, the CDR3 is TGTGCCTGGAGTGTGGGCGGGAGAGGGTTGAATGAGCAGTTCTTC. Its protein product is CAWSVGGRGLNEQFF.

The chain has TRBV18 and TRBJ2-7; 13 bases align to TRBD2. The ends lost 4 bases at V and 2 bases at J; junction bases unmatched: 2. There are 15 residues in the CDR3. Germline CDR1 reads KGHSH; CDR2 reads LQKENI. DNA for the CDR3: TGTGCCAGCTCACGAGGGACTAGCGGGGCCTACGAGCAGTACTTC. Residues: CASSRGTSGAYEQYF.

This chain connects TRBV7-9 to TRBJ1-2; perhaps TRBD1 as D (5 bases). Trimming took off 2 bases at V and 8 bases at J, with 12 bases between the two ends. The germline gives CDR1 SEHNR, CDR2 FQNEAQ (reference sequence). This CDR3 is 13 amino acids long. The CDR3 is CASSLRQGRGYTF. In nucleotides, the CDR3 is TGTGCCAGCAGCTTAAGGCAGGGACGGGGCTACACCTTC.

This clone has only one observation. This sequence joins TRBV30 and TRBJ2-7; the D gene is possibly TRBD2 (5 bases). The CDR3 is made up of 13 amino acids. Germline assignment: CDR1 GTSNPN and CDR2 SVGIG (reference sequence). Between the trimmed V and J ends, which lost 4 bases and 6 bases, there was a span of 16 bases. Written as DNA, the CDR3 is TGTGCCTGGAAATTAACGGGGATCCGCGAGCAGTACTTC. Translating gives CAWKLTGIREQYF.